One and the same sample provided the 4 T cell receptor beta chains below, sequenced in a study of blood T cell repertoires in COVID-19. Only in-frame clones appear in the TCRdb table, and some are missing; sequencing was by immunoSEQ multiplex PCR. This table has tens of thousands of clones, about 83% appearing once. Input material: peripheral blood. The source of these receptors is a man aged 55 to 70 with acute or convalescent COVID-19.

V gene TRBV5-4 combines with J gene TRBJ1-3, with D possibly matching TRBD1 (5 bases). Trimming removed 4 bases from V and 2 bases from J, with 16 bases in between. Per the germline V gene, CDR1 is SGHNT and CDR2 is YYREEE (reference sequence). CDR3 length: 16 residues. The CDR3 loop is CASSGALGGAGNTIYF. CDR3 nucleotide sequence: TGTGCCAGCAGCGGGGCCCTGGGAGGGGCTGGAAACACCATATATTTT.

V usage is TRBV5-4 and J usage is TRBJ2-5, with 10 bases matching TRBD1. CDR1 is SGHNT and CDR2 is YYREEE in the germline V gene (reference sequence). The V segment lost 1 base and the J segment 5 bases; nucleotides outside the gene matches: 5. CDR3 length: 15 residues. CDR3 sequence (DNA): TGTGCCAGCAGCTTGAGCGGGACAGGGGAGGAGACCCAGTACTTC. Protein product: CASSLSGTGEETQYF.

CDR3 region: CSASSGTGEFGYTF. DNA of the CDR3: TGCAGTGCTAGTAGCGGGACAGGAGAATTTGGCTACACCTTC. The chain couples TRBV20-1 to TRBJ1-2; 8 nucleotides line up with TRBD1. The CDR3 length is 14 residues. J lost 7 bases, V lost 3 bases, and 10 bases had no gene match. The V gene's germline CDR1 is DFQATT and CDR2 SNEGSKA (reference sequence).

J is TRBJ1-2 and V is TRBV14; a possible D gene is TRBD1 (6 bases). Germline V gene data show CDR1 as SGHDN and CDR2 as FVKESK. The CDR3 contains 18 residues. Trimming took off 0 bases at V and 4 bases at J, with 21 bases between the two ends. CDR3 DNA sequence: TGTGCCAGCAGCCAAGATGAGGGGATTCCGGACAGAGGCTATGGCTACACCTTC. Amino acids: CASSQDEGIPDRGYGYTF.